The sequence of this T cell receptor beta chain was determined in a study of T cell changes during pregnancy in multiple sclerosis. Generated by immunoSEQ multiplex PCR, the TCRdb table keeps only in-frame clones and is missing some. This table has tens of thousands of clones, 85% to 95% appearing once. The sample consisted of CD4+ T cells from peripheral blood mononuclear cells, taken in the second trimester of pregnancy. This TCR was recovered from a female donor with multiple sclerosis, enrolled in a pregnancy study.

CDR3 in DNA: TGTGCCAGCAGCGTACTGAATTCGGGGGTAGATACGCAGTATTTT. Protein product: CASSVLNSGVDTQYF. V gene TRBV9 combines with J gene TRBJ2-3; weak D call: TRBD2 (6 bases). The germline V gene has CDR1 SGDLS and CDR2 YYNGEE. V was cut by 1 base and J by 5 bases, with 14 bases left in between. The length of the CDR3 is 15 residues.